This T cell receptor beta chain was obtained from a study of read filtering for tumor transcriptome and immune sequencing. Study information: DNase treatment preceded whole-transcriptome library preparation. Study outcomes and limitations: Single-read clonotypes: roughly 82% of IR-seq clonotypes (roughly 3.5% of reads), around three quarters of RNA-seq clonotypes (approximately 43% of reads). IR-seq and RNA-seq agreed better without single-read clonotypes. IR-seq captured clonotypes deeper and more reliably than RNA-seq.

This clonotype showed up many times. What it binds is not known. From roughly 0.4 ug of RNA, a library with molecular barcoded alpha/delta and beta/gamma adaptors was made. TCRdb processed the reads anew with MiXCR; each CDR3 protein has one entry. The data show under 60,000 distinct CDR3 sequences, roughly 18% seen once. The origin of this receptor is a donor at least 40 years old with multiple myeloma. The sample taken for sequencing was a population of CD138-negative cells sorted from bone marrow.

This chain's CDR3 is CASSHRDRGPGQPQHF. The DNA of the CDR3 is TGTGCCAGCAGTCACCGGGACAGGGGGCCAGGTCAGCCCCAGCATTTT. This chain uses TRBV3-1 with TRBJ1-5, with 12 nucleotides matching TRBD1. V dropped 6 bases and J dropped 6; count of bases not matched to a gene: 9. The CDR3 runs 16 residues. Germline-derived CDR1 and CDR2 are LGHDT and YNNKEL (reference sequence).